This T cell receptor beta chain was obtained from a study of spatial heterogeneity in lung cancer. The sample's time point: blood at routine non-recurrence follow-up after resection. Germline lookup yields CDR1 SGHAT and CDR2 FQDESV (reference sequence). The length of the CDR3 is 14 residues. V shed 3 bases, J shed 9 bases, and the junction held 2 bases outside the gene matches. Via MiXCR, TCRdb re-called the 5' RACE reads, giving one row per CDR3 protein. The sample records under 75,000 distinct CDR3 sequences, over 7% being singletons. This clonotype was observed at least ten times. The clonotype was recovered from a female donor with early-stage non-small cell lung cancer. The chain couples TRBV11-1 to TRBJ2-2; TRBD2 matches 12 bases. Sequenced here: PBMCs, sampled at follow-up. The DNA of the CDR3 is TGTGCCAGCAGCTTGACTAGCGGGAGCTGGGAGCTGTTTTTT. Amino acid sequence: CASSLTSGSWELFF.